These 30 T cell receptor delta chains share one sample of origin, sequenced in a study of γδ T cells in repeated Plasmodium falciparum infection. Flow sorting of PBMC yielded separate Vgamma9/Vdelta2+ and Vdelta2-negative gammadelta T cell populations for bulk repertoire analysis. TCRdb reanalysed the multiplex PCR reads with CATT. The sample records tens of thousands of delta-chain clones, roughly 2% being singletons. The sequenced material came from gamma-delta T cells from blood. The receptors originated from a pool of human donors (malaria-infected and uninfected, not separated).

This clone was detected only a few times. It is likely a read error: a sequence one base away is far more abundant. At the DNA level, this CDR3 is encoded by other sequences in the same sample as well. The chain links TRDV1 to TRDJ1; 9 nucleotides line up with TRDD2. The J gene, missing from TCRdb, was assigned here through DNA to germline matching. The germline V gene encodes CDR1 TSWWSYY and CDR2 QGS. This CDR3 is 21 amino acids long. CDR3 nucleotide sequence: TGTGCTCTCGGGGAGGCCTTCCTACTTAAGGGGGATCTCCAAACCACCGATAAACTCATCTTT. It specifies CALGEAFLLKGDLQTTDKLIF.

This clone was observed a few times. This DNA's translation and the protein TCRdb lists, from a much larger clone, do not match at residue 19, likely due to a read error; the protein shown is translated from the DNA. The chain employs TRDV1 and TRDJ1, with D tentatively TRDD2 or TRDD3 (6 bases each). Germline CDR1 TSWWSYY, CDR2 QGS. CDR3 length: 22 amino acids. The CDR3 here is CALGEPSVLREWGPPYTDRLIF. The CDR3 DNA is TGTGCTCTTGGGGAACCATCGGTCCTACGTGAATGGGGGCCCCCATACACCGATAGACTCATCTTT.

Of note for this clone: TCRdb shows a much larger clone's protein in place of this DNA's translation, and the two differ at residue 5, likely through a read error; the protein shown is translated from the DNA. The V gene is TRDV1, the J gene TRDJ1; 12 bases align to TRDD3. The J gene is not listed in TCRdb, so it was assigned here from a DNA match to germline. Germline loops: CDR1 TSWWSYY, CDR2 QGS. With 4 bases clipped from V and 4 bases from J, the junction kept 19 bases outside the gene matches. The CDR3 has 20 residues. CDR3 coding DNA: TGTGCTCTTGGGGTACCATTGCCGACTCCAACTGGGGGATACCGCGATAAACTCATCTTT. This translates into CALGVPLPTPTGGYRDKLIF.

This clone has more than one count but fewer than ten. The protein TCRdb gives is from a much larger clone and does not agree with this DNA's translation at residue 6, likely a read error; the protein shown here comes from the DNA. The chain combines TRDV1 with TRDJ4; either TRDD2 or TRDD3 may supply D (5 bases each). The J gene, absent from TCRdb, was called here by matching the DNA to germline. Trimming took 2 bases from V and 1 from J, leaving 29 bases between them. This CDR3 is built from 20 residues. Germline assignment: CDR1 TSWWSYY and CDR2 QGS. CDR3 sequence reads: CALGEVIAYLYTGINRPLIF. DNA of the CDR3: TGTGCTCTTGGGGAAGTGATCGCCTACCTCTATACTGGAATTAACAGACCCCTGATCTTT.

Ten or more counts support this clone. TCRdb's protein for this DNA is that of a much larger clone and differs from the translation at residue 8, likely a read error; the protein shown is the DNA translation. The genes are TRDV3 and TRDJ1; a possible D gene is TRDD3 (5 bases). CDR3 length: 13 residues. Germline CDR1 TVYSNPD, CDR2 GDNSRS (reference sequence). Trimming stripped 4 bases from V and 3 bases from J, with 15 bases between. CDR3 amino acids: CASGDTRADKLIF. CDR3 DNA sequence: TGTGCCTCCGGGGACACCCGGGCCGATAAACTCATCTTT. The variable domain in full, with the rest retrieved from reference TRDV3 and TRDJ1, is CDKVTQSSPDQTVASGSEVVLLCTYDTVYSNPDLFWYRIRPDYSFQFVFYGDNSRSEGADFTQGRFSVKHILTQKAFHLVISPVRTEDSATYYCASGDTRADKLIFGKGTRVTVEP.

This clone has a handful of counts. TCRdb assigns this DNA the protein of a much larger clone, which departs from its translation at residue 20; this likely reflects a read error, and the protein shown comes from translating the DNA. The rearrangement links TRDV1 to TRDJ1, with TRDD3 matching over 11 bases. The J gene, absent from TCRdb, was called here by matching the DNA to germline. The CDR3 totals 26 residues. CDR1 and CDR2 (germline): TSWWSYY, QGS. J lost 0 bases, V lost 3 bases, and 33 bases had no gene match. CDR3 nucleotide sequence: TGTGCTCTTGGGGAGTCTTTTACCTTCCTACAAGCCCCATACTGGGGGATAGACCAGGACACCGATAAACTCATCTTT. This gives the protein CALGESFTFLQAPYWGIDQDTDKLIF.

To note about this clone: A far larger clone is only one base removed, so a read error is likely. This sample includes further DNA sequences coding for the same CDR3. The V and J genes are TRDV1 and TRDJ3, with 10 bases that match TRDD3. The J gene is not listed in TCRdb, so it was assigned here from a DNA match to germline. Germline CDR1 is TSWWSYY and CDR2 is QGS. This CDR3 comprises 27 residues. Losses at the gene ends were 2 bases for V and 2 bases for J; bases not matched to a gene: 30. The CDR3 DNA follows: TGTGCTCTTGGGGAAACTGGGCCCAAACTCACATCCCATCGGGGGATACGTGGTCCCTGGGACACCCGACAGATGTTTTTC. Encoded protein: CALGETGPKLTSHRGIRGPWDTRQMFF.

Note on this clone: TCRdb's protein for this DNA is that of a much larger clone and differs from the translation at residue 3, likely a read error; the protein shown is the DNA translation. The chain recombines TRDV2 with TRDJ1, with no clear D. The J gene was not available in TCRdb and was assigned here by matching the DNA to germline segments. Germline CDR1 reads GEAIGNYY; CDR2 reads EKD. The CDR3 has 15 amino acids. The CDR3 is CASDTKGLNTDKLIF. The DNA of the CDR3 is TGTGCCAGTGACACCAAGGGGTTAAACACCGATAAACTCATCTTT.

As for this clone: This DNA's translation and the protein TCRdb lists, from a much larger clone, do not match at residue 6, likely due to a read error; the protein shown is translated from the DNA. The rearrangement joins TRDV1 to TRDJ1; 9 bases agree with TRDD2. The J gene, absent from TCRdb, was called here by matching the DNA to germline. After removal of 4 bases from V and 5 bases from J, the junction contained 29 bases not matched to a gene. The CDR3 loop spans 22 amino acids. Germline V lookup: CDR1 TSWWSYY, CDR2 QGS. The chain's CDR3 is CALGASFLRYWRIVGTNDKLIF. As DNA, the CDR3 is TGTGCTCTTGGGGCTTCCTTCCTACGTTACTGGAGGATCGTTGGCACGAATGATAAACTCATCTTT.

In its sample, this clone was seen a few times. This likely stems from a read error, as it lies one base from a far larger clone. This sample also contains other DNA sequences that code for the same CDR3. This rearrangement joins TRDV3 to TRDJ1; D may be TRDD2 or TRDD3 (9 bases each). No J gene is reported in TCRdb; it was inferred here by comparing the DNA with germline. From germline, CDR1 is TVYSNPD and CDR2 GDNSRS (reference sequence). The CDR3 consists of 20 residues. The CDR3 loop is CAFRILPTRGYGGYTDKLIF. The CDR3 DNA sequence: TGTGCCTTTAGAATCCTTCCTACGAGGGGATACGGGGGGTACACTGATAAACTCATCTTT. Full variable domain (outside the CDR3, taken from reference TRDV3 and TRDJ1): CDKVTQSSPDQTVASGSEVVLLCTYDTVYSNPDLFWYRIRPDYSFQFVFYGDNSRSEGADFTQGRFSVKHILTQKAFHLVISPVRTEDSATYYCAFRILPTRGYGGYTDKLIFGKGTRVTVEP.

This clone has more than one count but fewer than ten. The TCRdb record carries a much larger clone's protein, which differs from this DNA's translation at residue 5; a read error is the likely cause, and the protein listed here is the DNA translation. J is TRDJ1 and V is TRDV1; D is perhaps TRDD3 (8 bases). Because TCRdb records no J gene, it was assigned here through a match of the DNA to germline. V lost 4 bases, J lost 0 bases, and 27 bases lay in between. The length of the CDR3 is 20 residues. Germline V gene sequence: CDR1 TSWWSYY, CDR2 QGS. This CDR3 is CALGGHFPTWGYPYTDKLIF. In DNA form, the CDR3 reads TGTGCTCTTGGGGGACACTTTCCTACTTGGGGATACCCGTACACCGATAAACTCATCTTT.

As for this clone: This likely traces to a read error, being one base from a far larger clone. Additional DNA sequences in this sample encode the identical CDR3. The rearrangement links TRDV1 to TRDJ1, with 13 bases identical to TRDD3. The J gene, not given by TCRdb, was assigned here from a germline match of the nucleotide sequence. The ends lost 4 bases at V and 5 bases at J; junction bases unmatched: 37. CDR1 and CDR2 from the germline V gene are TSWWSYY and QGS. CDR3 length equals 26 residues. This CDR3 reads CALGAPRLLFYITGGYELSSTDKLIF. CDR3 nucleotides: TGTGCTCTTGGGGCGCCTCGCCTTCTTTTCTATATTACTGGGGGATACGAGTTAAGTAGCACTGATAAACTCATCTTT.

In its sample, this clone was seen many times. For this DNA, TCRdb reports the protein of a much larger clone, which diverges at residue 10, most likely from a read error; the protein presented here is translated directly from the DNA. The chain is built from TRDV2 and TRDJ1, with TRDD3 matching over 10 bases. This CDR3 is 18 amino acids long. V gave up 3 bases and J gave up 2 bases; unmatched junction bases: 14. Germline V gene lookup returns CDR1 GEAIGNYY and CDR2 EKD. CDR3 residues: CACDPVLGDARETDKLIF. The CDR3 nucleotides read TGTGCCTGTGACCCGGTACTGGGGGATGCAAGAGAGACCGATAAACTCATCTTT.

About this clone itself: The protein in TCRdb stems from a much larger clone and differs at residue 9 from this DNA's translation, likely a read error; here the protein is translated from the DNA. The rearrangement uses TRDV3 and TRDJ1; 11 bases agree with TRDD3. The V segment lost 1 base and the J segment 3 bases; nucleotides outside the gene matches: 25. Germline V gene sequence: CDR1 TVYSNPD, CDR2 GDNSRS (reference sequence). The CDR3 has 21 residues. The DNA for the CDR3 is TGTGCCTTTATAATTAACCCTCGATGCATTGGGGGATACGCTGTAGCCGATAAACTCATCTTT. Protein sequence: CAFIINPRCIGGYAVADKLIF.

There are many counts of this clone. A single base is all that separates this from a far larger clone, so a read error is likely. The sample holds other DNA sequences that translate to the same CDR3. The chain employs TRDV2 and TRDJ4; 12 bases fit TRDD3. Here the J gene was assigned by germline matching of the DNA, as TCRdb has none. Germline V gives CDR1 GEAIGNYY, CDR2 EKD. The V and J ends lost 1 base and 1 base, in that order; junction bases with no gene match: 6. The CDR3 has 16 residues. The CDR3 reads CACDTVWGIRDRPLIF. Here the CDR3 DNA reads TGTGCCTGTGACACGGTCTGGGGGATACGCGACAGACCCCTGATCTTT.

For this clone: For this DNA, TCRdb reports the protein of a much larger clone, which diverges at residue 3, most likely from a read error; the protein presented here is translated directly from the DNA. This chain connects TRDV2 to TRDJ1; D possibly corresponds to TRDD3 (5 bases). The CDR3 has 14 amino acids. V was trimmed by 6 bases and J by 4 bases, leaving 17 bases between them. Germline values: CDR1 GEAIGNYY, CDR2 EKD. The CDR3 DNA follows: TGTGCCTGTAAAGAGCCCGGGGGCGACGATAAACTCATCTTT. Amino acid sequence: CACKEPGGDDKLIF.

This clone has more than one count but fewer than ten. TCRdb records a much larger clone's protein for this DNA, with a difference at residue 24 that likely arises from a read error; the protein given is the translation of the DNA. The J gene has no call, while the V gene is TRDV1; TRDD3 reflects the table's D call only, with no check against the DNA. This CDR3 region has 25 residues. In germline, CDR1 is TSWWSYY, CDR2 QGS. DNA for the CDR3: TGTGCTCTTGGGGACGTTCCTAGGGGCAACTGGGTTCGTTCTCGTCTCAACTTCTACACCGATAAACTCACCTTT. The encoded protein is CALGDVPRGNWVRSRLNFYTDKLTF.

Comment on this clone: Given a far larger clone just one base away, this is likely a sequencing read error. Other DNA sequences in the sample encode the same CDR3. The chain is built from TRDV1 and TRDJ1; D possibly uses TRDD2 or TRDD3 (6 bases each). No J gene is reported in TCRdb; it was inferred here by comparing the DNA with germline. Germline V lookup: CDR1 TSWWSYY, CDR2 QGS. CDR3 length: 16 amino acids. The CDR3 DNA reads as TGCGCTCCTACCACTGGGAACGAAGACCAGATCGATAAACTCATCTTT. The encoded protein is CAPTTGNEDQIDKLIF.

Details on this clone: TCRdb's protein for this DNA is that of a much larger clone and differs from the translation at residue 7, likely a read error; the protein shown is the DNA translation. The rearrangement uses TRDV3 and TRDJ1; TRDD3 matches at 7 bases. The J gene is not listed in TCRdb, so it was assigned here from a DNA match to germline. The germline V gene has CDR1 TVYSNPD and CDR2 GDNSRS (reference sequence). The CDR3 has 18 amino acids. V trimming: 1 base; J trimming: 1 base; junction bases outside the gene matches: 18. CDR3 in DNA: TGTGCCTTTAAGTTTCCTTCTAGGCTGGGGGCTCCCACCGATAAACTCATCTTT. It codes for CAFKFPSRLGAPTDKLIF.

This clone came up a few times. This DNA's translation and the protein TCRdb lists, from a much larger clone, do not match at residue 8, likely due to a read error; the protein shown is translated from the DNA. This chain connects TRDV1 to TRDJ1, with D possibly being TRDD3 (6 bases). Matching the DNA to germline supplied the J gene, which TCRdb does not give. CDR3 length: 21 residues. Trimming took 5 bases from V and 0 from J, leaving 31 bases between them. Germline lookup yields CDR1 TSWWSYY and CDR2 QGS. The CDR3 region is CALGRLLHLLGIPMYTDKLIF. In DNA form, the CDR3 reads TGTGCTCTTGGGCGTCTCCTTCATTTATTGGGGATCCCCATGTACACCGATAAACTCATCTTT.

In its sample, this clone was seen a few times. The protein in TCRdb stems from a much larger clone and differs at residue 14 from this DNA's translation, likely a read error; here the protein is translated from the DNA. This chain links TRDV1 with TRDJ1, with 9 bases that match TRDD2. TCRdb supplies no J gene; here it was assigned by aligning the nucleotide sequence to germline. The CDR3 is 27 amino acids. Germline loops: CDR1 TSWWSYY, CDR2 QGS. V lost 3 bases, J lost 0 bases, and 38 bases stayed unmatched. CDR3 sequence (DNA): TGTGCTCTTGGGGACCGGCCTTCCTACGGAGTATTTTACCGGGGGCCTTGGGGGTCAGTGTACACCGATAAACTCATCTTT. Translated: CALGDRPSYGVFYRGPWGSVYTDKLIF.

About this clone: Just one base apart from a much larger clone, this may be a read error. The chain recombines TRDV1 with TRDJ1, with 9 bases that match TRDD3. The J gene, absent from TCRdb, was called here by matching the DNA to germline. The CDR3 contains 20 residues. Germline CDR1 is TSWWSYY and CDR2 is QGS. Here the CDR3 DNA reads TGTGCCCTTGGGGGCCGCCTTCTTCCTAACTGGGGGAGTGGTCCCGATAAACTCATCTTT. Amino acids: CALGGRLLPNWGSGPDKLIF.

This clone was seen more than once but under ten times. It is likely a read error: a sequence one base away is far more abundant. Other nucleotide sequences in the sample specify the same CDR3. This sequence joins TRDV3 and TRDJ1, with 12 nucleotides matching TRDD3. The germline V gene has CDR1 TVYSNPD and CDR2 GDNSRS (reference sequence). The CDR3 length is 20 residues. CDR3 DNA: TGTGCCTCTAGCCCTTCCTACGATACGTTTACTGGGGGATACACCGATAAGCTCATCTTT. It translates to CASSPSYDTFTGGYTDKLIF. The variable domain in full, with the rest retrieved from reference TRDV3 and TRDJ1, is CDKVTQSSPDQTVASGSEVVLLCTYDTVYSNPDLFWYRIRPDYSFQFVFYGDNSRSEGADFTQGRFSVKHILTQKAFHLVISPVRTEDSATYYCASSPSYDTFTGGYTDKLIFGKGTRVTVEP.

This clone was counted only a few times. The protein in TCRdb stems from a much larger clone and differs at residue 6 from this DNA's translation, likely a read error; here the protein is translated from the DNA. CDR3 region: CALGEPPKYWGRKGLIF. Here the CDR3 DNA reads TGTGCTCTTGGGGAACCTCCGAAGTACTGGGGGAGAAAGGGACTCATCTTT. The chain employs TRDV1 and TRDJ1; TRDD3 agrees at 9 bases. No J segment appears in TCRdb, so it was assigned here by matching the sequence to germline. Germline loops: CDR1 TSWWSYY, CDR2 QGS. This CDR3 contains 17 residues. J gave up 10 bases and V 1 base, and 16 bases lay outside the gene matches.

In its sample, this clone was seen a few times. A far bigger clonotype differs at one base, so this is likely a read error. This sample includes further DNA sequences coding for the same CDR3. The CDR3 DNA is TGTGCCTGTGACACCGTCCTTCCTACCTCCCCGACCACTGGGGGATTAAATTACACCGATAAACTCATCTTT. It is translated as CACDTVLPTSPTTGGLNYTDKLIF. V is TRDV2 and J is TRDJ1; weak D call: TRDD3 (10 bases). The J gene was not available in TCRdb and was assigned here by matching the DNA to germline segments. The CDR3 is made up of 24 amino acids. V gave up 0 bases and J gave up 0 bases, with 37 bases separating them. The germline V gene has CDR1 GEAIGNYY and CDR2 EKD.

Notes on this clone: The mismatch at residue 22 between this DNA's translation and the TCRdb protein of a much larger clone likely reflects a read error; the protein shown is translated from the DNA. A V gene of TRDV1 was called, but no J gene was assigned; the table's D call of TRDD3 was not tested on the DNA. Germline assignment: CDR1 TSWWSYY and CDR2 QGS. This CDR3 is 24 amino acids long. The CDR3 loop is CALGEAVGTVKTPYWGIRTDKHIF. The CDR3 nucleotides read TGTGCTCTTGGGGAAGCGGTAGGAACGGTCAAAACTCCGTACTGGGGGATACGCACCGATAAACACATCTTT.

This clone was counted ten times or more. TCRdb has a much larger clone's protein, which differs at residue 16 from the translation of this DNA, likely because of a read error; what is shown is the protein translated from the DNA. This chain connects TRDV1 to TRDJ1; 7 positions match TRDD3. TCRdb is silent on the J gene; assignment here came from matching the DNA to germline. The germline V gene encodes CDR1 TSWWSYY and CDR2 QGS. V lost 0 bases, J lost 8 bases, and 27 bases stayed unmatched. This CDR3 region has 21 residues. DNA of the CDR3: TGTGCTCTTGGGGAACTAGGCTTCTCACCTTTTACTGGGGACAGAGTGGGGAAACTCATCTTT. Protein sequence: CALGELGFSPFTGDRVGKLIF.

This clone was recorded at least ten times. The chain combines TRDV1 with TRDJ1; possible D gene TRDD3, 6 bases. Assignment of the J gene here rests on matching the DNA to germline, because TCRdb gives none. V lost 0 bases to trimming and J lost 0 bases, with 29 bases between them. The germline CDR1 and CDR2 sequences are TSWWSYY and QGS. The CDR3 has 22 residues. As DNA, the CDR3 is TGTGCTCTTGGGGAACTAGATCCCATAGCAAACTGGATACACCTAGACACCGATAAACTCATCTTT. Residues: CALGELDPIANWIHLDTDKLIF.

At least ten counts were recorded for this clone. The protein TCRdb lists belongs to a much larger clone and differs from this DNA's translation at residue 10, which points to a read error; the protein shown is made from the DNA. The V and J genes are TRDV3 and TRDJ1; tentatively, D is TRDD2 or TRDD3 (8 bases each). The J gene is absent in TCRdb and was assigned here via DNA matching to germline. Germline CDR1 TVYSNPD, CDR2 GDNSRS (reference sequence). This CDR3 has 19 amino acids. V shed 4 bases and J shed 1 base, with 31 bases lying between them. The CDR3 DNA is TGTGCCTGCTATCTTCCTACGGGGATACTCCGAGCCTGCACCGATAAACTCATCTTT. It is translated as CACYLPTGILRACTDKLIF.

This clone was recorded a few times. This likely traces to a read error, being one base from a far larger clone. Other DNA sequences within the sample encode an identical CDR3. The chain is built from TRDV1 and TRDJ1; 7 bases line up with TRDD3. This CDR3 is 22 amino acids long. Germline V gene sequence: CDR1 TSWWSYY, CDR2 QGS. In DNA, the CDR3 is TGCGCTCTTGGTCCAACCCGGGGAATCCGGGAGTGGGGGACCCGACACACCGATAAACTCATCTTT. Translating gives CALGPTRGIREWGTRHTDKLIF.